The clone carrying this TCR beta chain occurred many times. This specimen belongs to a study of T cell repertoires in cytomegalovirus infection. Via MiXCR, TCRdb re-called the reads, giving one row per CDR3 protein. The data contain roughly 720,000 distinct CDR3 sequences, 35% of them singletons. This CDR3 is built from 14 residues. Per the germline V gene, CDR1 is MDHEN and CDR2 is SYDVKM. The V end was cut by 8 bases, the J end by 3 bases, with 14 bases between. This clonotype was sampled from a human donor in good health (CMV status not recorded). Some clones in this sample may be carry-over from other donors' samples. The source material was PBMCs. This chain uses TRBV28 with TRBJ1-5; tentative D call: TRBD1 (5 bases). The CDR3 is CASRAGTVNQPQHF. The CDR3 nucleotides read TGTGCCAGCCGAGCGGGGACGGTCAATCAGCCCCAGCATTTT.